The 28 T cell receptor beta chains reported below all come from one sample, sequenced in a study of blood T cell repertoires in COVID-19. Produced via immunoSEQ multiplex PCR; TCRdb's table is partial and in-frame only. Found here are 350,000 to 450,000 clones, over 85% of them singletons; the top ten hold approximately 1.5%. The sample was PBMCs or T cells enriched from blood (not recorded which). These receptors originate from a woman between 25 and 40 years old who had recovered from COVID-19.

This chain's CDR3 is CSASYGSGQETQYF. Here the CDR3 DNA reads TGCAGCGCTTCCTATGGGAGCGGTCAAGAGACCCAGTACTTC. This rearrangement joins TRBV29-1 to TRBJ2-5; maybe TRBD2 (5 bases). The CDR3 is 14 residues long. Germline lookup yields CDR1 SQVTM and CDR2 ANQGSEA. Trimming left V 7 bases short and J 2 bases short, with 17 bases between.

The J gene is TRBJ2-7, the V gene TRBV4-1; unclear D gene. The length of the CDR3 is 14 residues. Germline-derived CDR1 and CDR2 are MGHRA and YSYEKL. Trimming left V 4 bases short and J 2 bases short, with 12 bases between. In DNA, the CDR3 is TGCGCCAGCAGCCGGTTTTCCGAGACCTACGAGCAGTACTTC. It codes for CASSRFSETYEQYF.

The V call is TRBV28, the J call TRBJ1-5, with D unresolved. V was pared by 5 bases and J by 11 bases, with 19 bases between. The CDR3 loop spans 14 amino acids. Germline V gives CDR1 MDHEN, CDR2 SYDVKM. The CDR3 spells CASSPTGPGRAQHF. The CDR3 bases are TGTGCCAGCAGTCCAACCGGGCCGGGGAGGGCCCAGCATTTT.

In nucleotides, the CDR3 is TGTGCCAGCAGCTTAGTGGAGGTAGATGAAAAACTGTTTTTT. It codes for CASSLVEVDEKLFF. The rearrangement uses TRBV7-8 and TRBJ1-4; D gene uncertain. V lost 1 base and J 6 bases, leaving 9 bases between the germline ends. Germline V gene sequence: CDR1 SGHVS, CDR2 FQNEAQ. CDR3 length equals 14 residues. Full variable domain (remainder filled in from reference TRBV7-8 and TRBJ1-4): GAGVSQSPRYKVAKRGQDVALRCDPISGHVSLFWYQQALGQGPEFLTYFQNEAQLDKSGLPSDRFFAERPEGSVSTLKIQRTQQEDSAVYLCASSLVEVDEKLFFGSGTQLSVL.

The gene calls are TRBV7-9 and TRBJ2-1; 9 positions match TRBD2. The CDR3 consists of 16 residues. The germline V gene has CDR1 SEHNR and CDR2 FQNEAQ (reference sequence). The V and J ends lost 2 bases and 6 bases, in that order; junction bases with no gene match: 8. The CDR3 DNA reads as TGTGCCAGCAGCTTATCCTTAGCGGGAGTAGGCAATGAGCAGTTCTTC. Its protein is CASSLSLAGVGNEQFF.

CDR3 DNA: TGTGCCTGGAGTGCCGGGACTAGCGGAACCTCCTACAATGAGCAGTTCTTC. It translates to CAWSAGTSGTSYNEQFF. The gene calls are TRBV30 and TRBJ2-1; TRBD2 agrees at 11 bases. V shed 1 base, J shed 0 bases, and the junction held 5 bases outside the gene matches. The CDR3 runs 17 residues. CDR1 is GTSNPN and CDR2 is SVGIG in the germline V gene (reference sequence).

V gene TRBV5-4 combines with J gene TRBJ1-3, with D unclear. The CDR3 is 16 amino acids. CDR1 and CDR2 (germline): SGHNT, YYREEE (reference sequence). V was shortened by 0 bases and J by 0 bases, with 10 bases between the two germline ends. CDR3 nucleotides: TGTGCCAGCAGCTTGGGAGGGCGGATCTCTGGAAACACCATATATTTT. Encoded protein: CASSLGGRISGNTIYF.

This chain links TRBV2 with TRBJ1-4; tentative D call: TRBD1 (5 bases). Germline V gene sequence: CDR1 SNHLY, CDR2 FYNNEI. This CDR3 region has 13 residues. The V end was cut by 7 bases, the J end by 3 bases, with 9 bases between. The CDR3 sequence is CASMDMANEKLFF. Written as DNA, the CDR3 is TGTGCCAGCATGGACATGGCTAATGAAAAACTGTTTTTT.

CDR3 residues: CASKSDRNSNQPQHF. As DNA, the CDR3 is TGTGCCAGCAAAAGCGACCGAAATAGCAATCAGCCCCAGCATTTT. This rearrangement joins TRBV6-5 to TRBJ1-5; D not certain. V lost 7 bases and J 0 bases, leaving 13 bases between the germline ends. The V gene's germline CDR1 is MNHEY and CDR2 SVGAGI. This CDR3 has 15 residues.

This clone was seen just once. Likely a read error: the CDR3 ends without its conserved phenylalanine or tryptophan. Because the CDR3's place on the DNA is in doubt, the DNA is left out and the CDR3 is given as listed by TCRdb. The V gene is TRBV7-9, the J gene TRBJ2-7; the D segment call TRBD2 is taken from the table without a DNA check. CDR1 is SEHNR, CDR2 FQNEAQ, per germline (reference sequence). The length of the CDR3 is 12 amino acids, counting both ends. This CDR3 reads CASSLGIGTVLS.

This chain uses TRBV5-1 with TRBJ1-6, with D unclear. This CDR3 is 14 amino acids long. The germline V gene encodes CDR1 SGHRS and CDR2 YFSETQ. Trimming stripped 0 bases from V and 7 bases from J, with 8 bases between. The chain's CDR3 is CASSLAGFNSPLHF. The DNA of the CDR3 is TGCGCCAGCAGCTTGGCCGGGTTCAATTCACCCCTCCACTTT.

J is TRBJ1-3 and V is TRBV9; the D gene is possibly TRBD1 (6 bases). Deletions cut 8 bases from V and 0 bases from J, with 12 bases between. CDR1 and CDR2 (germline): SGDLS, YYNGEE. This CDR3 contains 14 residues. The CDR3 spells CASGGGYSGNTIYF. The CDR3 nucleotides read TGTGCCAGTGGGGGCGGTTACTCTGGAAACACCATATATTTT. The complete variable domain, with remaining parts taken from reference TRBV9 and TRBJ1-3, reads DSGVTQTPKHLITATGQRVTLRCSPRSGDLSVYWYQQSLDQGLQFLIQYYNGEERAKGNILERFSAQQFPDLHSELNLSSLELGDSALYFCASGGGYSGNTIYFGEGSWLTVV.

This chain uses TRBV3-1 (or the pseudogene TRBV3-2) with TRBJ2-2, with 7 positions matching TRBD1. The germline V gene has CDR1 LGHDT and CDR2 YNNKEL (reference sequence). The CDR3 length is 14 residues. V lost 6 bases to trimming and J lost 3 bases; unmatched junction nucleotides: 4. CDR3 region: CASRLTGDTGELFF. Written as DNA, the CDR3 is TGTGCCAGCAGGTTAACAGGGGACACCGGGGAGCTGTTTTTT.

The V gene is TRBV5-4, the J gene TRBJ1-5; 7 bases map to TRBD1. CDR3 length equals 15 residues. The junction had 4 bases not matched to a gene; V was cut back by 2 bases and J by 2 bases. Germline loops: CDR1 SGHNT, CDR2 YYREEE (reference sequence). This CDR3 reads CASSLTGDGNQPQHF. DNA for the CDR3: TGTGCCAGCAGCTTAACAGGGGATGGCAATCAGCCCCAGCATTTT. The full variable domain, in which reference TRBV5-4 and TRBJ1-5 provide the parts outside the CDR3, is ETGVTQSPTHLIKTRGQQVTLRCSSQSGHNTVSWYQQALGQGPQFIFQYYREEENGRGNFPPRFSGLQFPNYSSELNVNALELDDSALYLCASSLTGDGNQPQHFGDGTRLSIL.

This clone has a handful of counts. The chain uses TRBV28 and TRBJ1-2; 8 nucleotides align to TRBD1. This CDR3 is built from 15 residues. V gave up 6 bases and J gave up 3 bases; unmatched junction bases: 9. CDR1 and CDR2 (germline): MDHEN, SYDVKM. In DNA form, the CDR3 reads TGTGCCAGCAGCCTACCGGGACAGGCCGACTATGGCTACACCTTC. Translated: CASSLPGQADYGYTF.

The rearrangement uses TRBV10-3 and TRBJ2-3; 8 bases fit TRBD2. CDR1 and CDR2 from the germline V gene are ENHRY and SYGVKD. This CDR3 spans 15 amino acids. Trimming removed 7 bases from V and 2 bases from J; junction bases left unmatched: 8. The CDR3 DNA follows: TGTGCCATCATGGTGACGGGAGGGCCCACAGATACGCAGTATTTT. Translated, it gives CAIMVTGGPTDTQYF.

This rearrangement joins TRBV18 to TRBJ2-1; the D gene is possibly TRBD2 (5 bases). Germline CDR1 reads KGHSH; CDR2 reads LQKENI. The CDR3 loop spans 15 amino acids. The V end lost 4 bases, the J end lost 5 bases, and 15 bases lay between the germline ends. In DNA, the CDR3 is TGTGCCAGCTCACATACTCCTAGCCTCAACAATGAGCAGTTCTTC. Amino acids: CASSHTPSLNNEQFF.

The rearrangement uses TRBV29-1 and TRBJ1-1; no reliable D call. V was clipped by 1 base and J by 3 bases, with 15 bases between them. Germline loops: CDR1 SQVTM, CDR2 ANQGSEA. The CDR3 runs 15 residues. CDR3 protein: CSVEGHEGTHTEAFF. CDR3 nucleotides: TGCAGCGTTGAAGGGCATGAGGGCACTCACACTGAAGCTTTCTTT.

The chain links TRBV4-2 to TRBJ1-2; D not resolved. The germline gives CDR1 LGHNA, CDR2 YNFKEQ. The CDR3 runs 13 residues. The V end was cut by 0 bases, the J end by 4 bases, with 6 bases between. For the CDR3, the DNA is TGTGCCAGCAGCCAAGAACTTGTCTATGGCTACACCTTC. This sequence encodes CASSQELVYGYTF.

This clone was counted a few times. This chain joins TRBV29-1 and TRBJ1-2; 9 nucleotides align to TRBD1. CDR1 SQVTM and CDR2 ANQGSEA come from the germline V gene. The CDR3 has 14 amino acids. V dropped 6 bases and J dropped 6; count of bases not matched to a gene: 11. CDR3 nucleotide sequence: TGCAGCGTGGAGGGACAGGGAACTGATCATGGCTACACCTTC. It yields the protein CSVEGQGTDHGYTF.

The count of this clone is one. This chain uses TRBV29-1 with TRBJ2-7; 9 positions match TRBD1. The CDR3 totals 14 residues. Germline CDR1 SQVTM, CDR2 ANQGSEA. Unmatched junction bases numbered 10, after V lost 4 bases and J lost 6 bases. CDR3 nucleotide sequence: TGCAGCGTTGTTTCGGGGGGACAGGGCCCCGAGCAGTACTTC. Its translation: CSVVSGGQGPEQYF.

Here the CDR3 reads CASSTNAGSPLHF. Here the CDR3 DNA reads TGTGCCAGCAGCACGAACGCGGGGTCACCCCTCCACTTT. The chain is built from TRBV9 and TRBJ1-6, with no clear D. The CDR3 is 13 amino acids. The germline gives CDR1 SGDLS, CDR2 YYNGEE. The V end was cut by 4 bases, the J end by 10 bases, with 12 bases between.

The chain is built from TRBV7-3 and TRBJ2-5, with D perhaps matching TRBD2 (6 bases). The germline V gene has CDR1 SGHTA and CDR2 FQGTGA. V was shortened by 4 bases and J by 5 bases, with 14 bases between the two germline ends. The CDR3 spans 14 residues. The CDR3 DNA follows: TGTGCCAGCAGCTCATGGGGGGAACCGGAGACCCAGTACTTC. As protein: CASSSWGEPETQYF.

The chain is built from TRBV4-2 and TRBJ1-1; perhaps TRBD1 as D (5 bases). V was pared by 1 base and J by 8 bases, with 17 bases between. The CDR3 consists of 15 residues. Germline CDR1 and CDR2: LGHNA and YNFKEQ. The CDR3 protein is CASSQGNLGLSEAFF. The CDR3 DNA reads as TGTGCCAGCAGCCAAGGAAATCTGGGGCTCTCGGAAGCTTTCTTT.

V and J are TRBV7-2 and TRBJ2-2; TRBD2 agrees at 13 bases. Germline CDR1 SGHTA, CDR2 FQGNSA. The V segment lost 5 bases and the J segment 3 bases; nucleotides outside the gene matches: 9. This CDR3 region has 18 residues. This CDR3 is CASSLPTSGGRYTGELFF. The CDR3 coding sequence is TGTGCCAGCAGCCTGCCGACTAGCGGGGGGCGCTACACCGGGGAGCTGTTTTTT.

The J gene is TRBJ2-1, the V gene TRBV9; 7 bases match TRBD1. V lost 0 bases, J lost 8 bases, and 11 bases stayed unmatched. The CDR3 covers 16 residues. Germline V lookup: CDR1 SGDLS, CDR2 YYNGEE. CDR3: CASSVVGDRVRDEQFF. CDR3 coding DNA: TGTGCCAGCAGCGTAGTTGGAGACAGGGTACGGGATGAGCAGTTCTTC.

The rearrangement links TRBV14 to TRBJ1-1, with TRBD1 identical over 7 bases. CDR1 and CDR2 (germline): SGHDN, FVKESK. J gave up 3 bases and V 4 bases, and 2 bases lay outside the gene matches. CDR3 size: 13 residues. The CDR3 DNA sequence: TGTGCCAGCAGCCGACAGGGCTACACTGAAGCTTTCTTT. Translating gives CASSRQGYTEAFF.

The chain uses TRBV4-1 and TRBJ2-7; TRBD1 is a possible D gene (6 bases). Germline V gene data show CDR1 as MGHRA and CDR2 as YSYEKL. Between the trimmed V and J ends, which lost 0 bases and 5 bases, there was a span of 14 bases. The CDR3 totals 15 residues. The CDR3 loop reads CASSQEPQGQDEQYF. CDR3 nucleotides: TGCGCCAGCAGCCAAGAGCCGCAGGGGCAGGACGAGCAGTACTTC.